Each of the 30 T cell receptor beta chains below was sequenced from the same sample in a study of siplizumab effects on memory and regulatory T cells. Clones were read by immunoSEQ multiplex PCR, and TCRdb kept only the in-frame ones, dropping some. The sample comprises about 26,000 clones, 80% to 90% of which are singletons, and around a quarter rests with the top ten. The material sequenced was memory CD4+ T cells sorted from blood. These receptors came from a human donor in good health.

This sequence joins TRBV6-6 and TRBJ1-5, with D possibly matching TRBD1 (5 bases). Germline V gene sequence: CDR1 MNHNY, CDR2 SVGAGI (reference sequence). Trimming took off 7 bases at V and 6 bases at J, with 13 bases between the two ends. The CDR3 covers 13 residues. The CDR3 reads CASILRVGQPQHF. The CDR3 nucleotides read TGTGCCAGCATCCTCAGGGTCGGTCAGCCCCAGCATTTT.

This clone turned up a few times. The V and J genes are TRBV7-2 and TRBJ2-7; TRBD2 agrees at 13 bases. Per germline, CDR1 SGHTA and CDR2 FQGNSA. The CDR3 length is 14 residues. V dropped 5 bases and J dropped 3; count of bases not matched to a gene: 1. The CDR3 nucleotides read TGTGCCAGCAGCCGGACTAGCGGGAGCTACGAGCAGTACTTC. Its translation: CASSRTSGSYEQYF.

This clone was seen once. The V and J genes are TRBV19 and TRBJ2-6; 7 positions match TRBD1. This CDR3 spans 13 amino acids. The V and J ends lost 11 bases and 2 bases, in that order; junction bases with no gene match: 3. Germline-derived CDR1 and CDR2 are LNHDA and SQIVND (reference sequence). The DNA for the CDR3 is TGTGCCGGACAGGACACTGGGGCCAACGTCCTGACTTTC. Protein: CAGQDTGANVLTF.

To note about this clone: The junction and the germline gene differ at one end; a read error may be behind it. This chain connects TRBV14 to TRBJ1-3; D remains ambiguous. Germline V gene lookup returns CDR1 SGHDN and CDR2 FVKESK. This CDR3 is 14 amino acids long. Here the CDR3 reads CASSQTVSGNTLYF. The DNA for the CDR3 is TGTGCCAGCAGCCAAACAGTCTCTGGAAACACCTTATATTTT. The variable domain in full, with the rest retrieved from reference TRBV14 and TRBJ1-3, is EAGVTQFPSHSVIEKGQTVTLRCDPISGHDNLYWYRRVMGKEIKFLLHFVKESKQDESGMPNNRFLAERTGGTYSTLKVQPAELEDSGVYFCASSQTVSGNTLYFGEGSWLTVV.

The rearrangement joins TRBV2 to TRBJ2-1; 7 bases are a match to TRBD2. Germline V gene lookup returns CDR1 SNHLY and CDR2 FYNNEI. The CDR3 extends over 16 amino acids. With V trimmed by 7 bases and J by 3 bases, 12 bases remained unmatched. This CDR3 reads CASTPRGTTLYNEQFF. CDR3 nucleotide sequence: TGTGCCAGCACTCCAAGAGGGACTACGCTCTACAATGAGCAGTTCTTC.

V and J are TRBV4-1 and TRBJ2-6; D is unresolved. Germline-derived CDR1 and CDR2 are MGHRA and YSYEKL. The V end was cut by 4 bases, the J end by 3 bases, with 28 bases between. CDR3 length: 21 amino acids. The CDR3 nucleotides read TGCGCCAGCAGCCTTCTCCCGTTCGACGTAGGGCGTCTGAGTGGGGCCAACGTCCTGACTTTC. Translating it yields CASSLLPFDVGRLSGANVLTF.

This clone came up once. V is TRBV6-1 and J is TRBJ1-2; 7 bases fit TRBD1. Trimming at V came to 4 bases and at J to 3 bases, leaving 5 bases not matched to a gene. CDR1 is MNHNS and CDR2 is SASEGT in the germline V gene. This CDR3 has 14 residues. The DNA of the CDR3 is TGTGCCAGCAGTGGACAGGGAGGGGACTATGGCTACACCTTC. It is translated as CASSGQGGDYGYTF.

This clone came up once. The chain carries TRBV29-1 and TRBJ1-2, with a weak D call TRBD1 (6 bases). V lost 5 bases and J lost 6, with 16 bases in between. The CDR3 runs to 13 residues. Germline V CDR1 and CDR2: SQVTM, ANQGSEA. The DNA for the CDR3 is TGCAGCGTTACCACAGGGAAGTGGGATGGCTACACCTTC. Its translation is CSVTTGKWDGYTF.

This clone is a singleton in its sample. The V call is TRBV6-1, the J call TRBJ1-5; 8 nucleotides agree with TRBD1. Losses at the gene ends were 6 bases for V and 9 bases for J; bases not matched to a gene: 7. Germline V CDR1 and CDR2: MNHNS, SASEGT. The CDR3 consists of 13 residues. CDR3: CASRTDRGRPQHF. The CDR3 nucleotides read TGTGCCAGCAGAACTGACAGGGGCCGGCCCCAGCATTTT.

The chain has TRBV7-3 and TRBJ2-7, with 11 bases identical to TRBD2. The length of the CDR3 is 16 residues. Germline V gene data show CDR1 as SGHTA and CDR2 as FQGTGA. The junction had 12 bases not matched to a gene; V was cut back by 6 bases and J by 5 bases. The CDR3 loop is CASRYRIAGGPHEQYF. The CDR3 DNA is TGTGCCAGCAGATACCGAATAGCGGGAGGGCCCCACGAGCAGTACTTC.

This chain links TRBV29-1 with TRBJ1-1; the D gene is possibly TRBD1 (5 bases). The CDR3 totals 13 residues. Looked up from germline, CDR1 is SQVTM and CDR2 is ANQGSEA. Deletions cut 5 bases from V and 4 bases from J, with 14 bases between. Here the CDR3 DNA reads TGCAGCGTTCGAGGAGGGGTGGGCACTGAAGCTTTCTTT. It specifies CSVRGGVGTEAFF.

This clone was counted only a few times. This chain connects TRBV27 to TRBJ1-6, with a possible D match to TRBD1 (6 bases). CDR1 and CDR2 from the germline V gene are MNHEY and SMNVEV (reference sequence). The CDR3 spans 15 residues. V was shortened by 6 bases and J by 6 bases, with 15 bases between the two germline ends. The DNA of the CDR3 is TGTGCCAGCAGAGGACAGTTCGGCGGTAATTCACCCCTCCACTTT. It translates to CASRGQFGGNSPLHF.

In DNA, the CDR3 is TGTGCTAGTGGTTCAGATATTACGGCAGGGATTTCCTACGAGCAGTACTTC. This translates into CASGSDITAGISYEQYF. V is TRBV12-5 and J is TRBJ2-7, with a weak D call TRBD1 (5 bases). The CDR3 loop spans 17 amino acids. The V and J ends lost 4 bases and 1 base respectively, with 20 bases between them. Germline CDR1 is LGHNT and CDR2 is FRNRAP.

The chain recombines TRBV28 with TRBJ1-2, with a weak D call TRBD1 (5 bases). Germline CDR1 MDHEN, CDR2 SYDVKM. V shed 6 bases and J shed 0 bases, with 11 bases lying between them. The CDR3 covers 14 residues. The CDR3 sequence: CASRGDGANYGYTF. CDR3 nucleotides: TGTGCCAGCAGGGGGGACGGAGCTAACTATGGCTACACCTTC.

This clone was observed a few times. This chain links TRBV29-1 with TRBJ2-1; the D is unclear. V was trimmed by 8 bases and J by 2 bases, leaving 19 bases between them. The CDR3 runs 15 residues. CDR1 SQVTM and CDR2 ANQGSEA come from the germline V gene. CDR3 protein: CSLTLGSRPYNEQFF. CDR3 nucleotides: TGCAGCTTGACCCTAGGGTCTCGGCCCTACAATGAGCAGTTCTTC.

The V call is TRBV6-5, the J call TRBJ2-1; 8 bases agree with TRBD1. After removal of 5 bases from V and 5 bases from J, the junction contained 5 bases not matched to a gene. Germline assignment: CDR1 MNHEY and CDR2 SVGAGI. This CDR3 has 14 amino acids. The CDR3 reads CASSRRTGNNEQFF. In DNA form, the CDR3 reads TGTGCCAGCAGTCGACGGACAGGGAACAATGAGCAGTTCTTC.

V usage is TRBV6-1 and J usage is TRBJ1-2, with D possibly matching TRBD1 (5 bases). Germline CDR1 and CDR2: MNHNS and SASEGT. This CDR3 is 14 amino acids long. V lost 4 bases and J 8 bases, leaving 17 bases between the germline ends. The CDR3, as DNA: TGTGCCAGCAGTGCTACGTTAGGGGCGAAAGGCTACACCTTC. Translated: CASSATLGAKGYTF.

The sample holds a few counts of this clone. Other DNA sequences within the sample encode an identical CDR3. The rearrangement links TRBV27 to TRBJ1-2, with D unresolved. The CDR3 spans 15 residues. Deletions cut 4 bases from V and 0 bases from J, with 12 bases between. The germline V gene encodes CDR1 MNHEY and CDR2 SMNVEV (reference sequence). For the CDR3, the DNA is TGTGCCAGCAGTTCAAAACCTGAAGCTAACTATGGCTACACCTTC. It is translated as CASSSKPEANYGYTF.

The CDR3 bases are TGTGCCAGTAGTATGGCGGGTACTAGCTCCTACGAGCAGTACTTC. This codes for CASSMAGTSSYEQYF. V is TRBV19 and J is TRBJ2-7; a weak D match, TRBD2 (5 bases). There are 15 residues in the CDR3. Looked up from germline, CDR1 is LNHDA and CDR2 is SQIVND (reference sequence). Trimming left V 3 bases short and J 0 bases short, with 12 bases between.

The chain employs TRBV6-6 and TRBJ2-7; D not certain. Germline V gene lookup returns CDR1 MNHNY and CDR2 SVGAGI (reference sequence). CDR3 length: 11 amino acids. Trimming stripped 0 bases from V and 11 bases from J, with 8 bases between. The CDR3 reads CASSYSDTKYF. CDR3 sequence (DNA): TGTGCCAGCAGTTACTCAGACACCAAGTACTTC.

The chain is built from TRBV30 and TRBJ1-1; D unresolved. CDR1 and CDR2 from the germline V gene are GTSNPN and SVGIG (reference sequence). V was shortened by 0 bases and J by 8 bases, with 13 bases between the two germline ends. The CDR3 has 13 residues. In DNA, the CDR3 is TGTGCCTGGAGTGTAAACGTGGAGCAAGAAGCTTTCTTT. Encoded protein: CAWSVNVEQEAFF. Full variable domain (missing parts from reference TRBV30 and TRBJ1-1): SQTIHQWPATLVQPVGSPLSLECTVEGTSNPNLYWYRQAAGRGLQLLFYSVGIGQISSEVPQNLSASRPQDRQFILSSKKLLLSDSGFYLCAWSVNVEQEAFFGQGTRLTVV.

The chain joins TRBV5-1 to TRBJ1-2; 8 bases map to TRBD1. Trimming cost V 1 base and J 5 bases; bases outside gene matches: 7. This CDR3 is built from 15 residues. Germline-derived CDR1 and CDR2 are SGHRS and YFSETQ. The CDR3 nucleotides read TGCGCCAGCAGCTTGAAAGTGACAGGGGAATATGGCTACACCTTC. The encoded protein is CASSLKVTGEYGYTF.

The V call is TRBV5-6, the J call TRBJ2-3; 7 bases align to TRBD2. The junction had 11 bases not matched to a gene; V was cut back by 5 bases and J by 2 bases. Germline CDR1 and CDR2: SGHDT and YYEEEE. The CDR3 extends over 16 amino acids. The CDR3 bases are TGTGCCAGCAGGAGGCTTCTCCTAGCGGACACAGATACGCAGTATTTT. This translates into CASRRLLLADTDTQYF.

This clone has a single count. The rearrangement uses TRBV6-5 and TRBJ2-7; a weak D match, TRBD2 (5 bases). The V and J ends lost 4 bases and 2 bases respectively, with 12 bases between them. This CDR3 contains 14 residues. The germline CDR1 and CDR2 sequences are MNHEY and SVGAGI. CDR3 sequence reads: CASSFNPEAYEQYF. The DNA for the CDR3 is TGTGCCAGCAGTTTCAATCCGGAGGCCTACGAGCAGTACTTC.

This clone came up once. The chain combines TRBV11-3 with TRBJ2-2; 9 bases line up with TRBD2. Per germline, CDR1 SGHNT and CDR2 YENEEA. V lost 5 bases, J lost 7 bases, and 8 bases stayed unmatched. The CDR3 runs 15 residues. The CDR3 here is CASSLLGLAGGELFF. CDR3 coding DNA: TGTGCCAGCAGCCTCTTGGGACTAGCTGGCGGGGAGCTGTTTTTT.

This chain uses TRBV27 with TRBJ1-2; 9 bases map to TRBD1. The V gene end was trimmed by 6 bases and the J gene end by 4 bases; junction bases not matched to a gene: 3. Germline V gives CDR1 MNHEY, CDR2 SMNVEV (reference sequence). The CDR3 has 13 amino acids. CDR3 bases: TGTGCCAGCAGACCGACAGGGGGCTATGGCTACACCTTC. Translated, it gives CASRPTGGYGYTF.

This rearrangement joins TRBV4-3 to TRBJ2-2, with D maybe TRBD2 (5 bases). Trimming cost V 0 bases and J 7 bases, with 12 bases left between them. The length of the CDR3 is 15 residues. Germline V lookup: CDR1 LGHNA, CDR2 YSLEER. The CDR3 loop reads CASSQDLNGIGELFF. In DNA, the CDR3 is TGCGCCAGCAGCCAAGATCTTAACGGGATCGGGGAGCTGTTTTTT.

The chain uses TRBV27 and TRBJ1-5; 12 bases align to TRBD1. Germline trimming cut 5 bases from V and 7 bases from J; bases unmatched to any gene: 9. Germline-derived CDR1 and CDR2 are MNHEY and SMNVEV (reference sequence). This CDR3 contains 16 residues. The CDR3 bases are TGTGCCAGCAGTACCAGGGACAGGGGGCCTAACCAGCCCCAGCATTTT. Amino acids: CASSTRDRGPNQPQHF.

This chain uses TRBV4-3 with TRBJ1-1; D unclear. V was cut by 1 base and J by 5 bases, with 11 bases left in between. This CDR3 spans 14 amino acids. Per the germline V gene, CDR1 is LGHNA and CDR2 is YSLEER. The CDR3 sequence is CASSQGTGRTEAFF. The DNA for the CDR3 is TGCGCCAGCAGCCAAGGGACGGGTAGGACTGAAGCTTTCTTT.

V and J are TRBV2 and TRBJ1-5, with a weak D call TRBD1 (5 bases). Looked up from germline, CDR1 is SNHLY and CDR2 is FYNNEI. The CDR3 runs to 15 residues. V lost 3 bases and J 1 base, leaving 10 bases between the germline ends. The CDR3 sequence is CASSESWGSNQPQHF. The CDR3 nucleotides are TGTGCCAGCAGTGAGTCTTGGGGGAGCAATCAGCCCCAGCATTTT.